This T cell receptor (beta chain) stems from a study of blood T cell repertoires in COVID-19. Study background: Nucleic acid was either cDNA or gDNA, and it came from T cells, B-cell-depleted T cells, or PBMCs.

Under the authors' procedure: Reference gene primer amplification gave nucleated cell count estimates. TCRdb keeps only in-frame clones here, not all; method: immunoSEQ multiplex PCR. V and J calls plus clone size are reproduced from that table; the DNA served to infer D and trimming. The sample gives 100,000 to 150,000 clones, roughly 90% of which show up once; 2% to 2.5% is in the top ten. The CDR3 totals 21 residues. J was trimmed by 8 bases and V by 5 bases; bases with no gene match: 22. Germline CDR1 and CDR2: SGHTA and FQGTGA. The specimen was peripheral blood. The clonotype was recovered from a man in his 70s with active COVID-19. V gene TRBV7-3 combines with J gene TRBJ2-1; 15 bases map to TRBD2. The CDR3 reads CASSPRGTSGRPPSPGDEQFF. Written as DNA, the CDR3 is TGTGCCAGCAGCCCCCGTGGGACTAGCGGGAGGCCGCCTTCCCCTGGCGATGAGCAGTTCTTC.